The clone carrying this T cell receptor beta chain was observed a few times. The target antigen is unknown. The data stem from a study of T-cell memory formation after mild COVID-19. Study conclusions and caveats: Specificity for SARS-CoV-2 was not confirmed among the second-wave clones peaking on day 37. Later expanders leaned toward CD4+, whereas clones contracting from day 15 to 85 were balanced CD4/CD8. For contracting clones, CD4+ ones sat mainly in CM and EM, CD8+ in EMRA.

TCRdb ran MiXCR on the 5' RACE reads and lists one entry per CDR3 protein. The sample includes fewer than 450,000 distinct CDR3 sequences, 21% of them seen just once. Looked up from germline, CDR1 is SGHRS and CDR2 is YFSETQ. This CDR3 spans 14 amino acids. Trimming removed 1 base at V and 2 bases at J, with 7 bases between. The sequenced sample was PBMCs or a T cell subset sorted from them (not recorded which). The TCR sequence derives from an adult woman who had mild COVID-19 (a few samples of this study predate the infection). Cell type and time point are not known. The V and J genes are TRBV5-1 and TRBJ1-3, with no clear D. The CDR3 DNA reads as TGCGCCAGCAGCTTGAAAGCAACTGGAAACACCATATATTTT. Translating gives CASSLKATGNTIYF.